This T cell receptor beta chain was retrieved from a study of long-term antiretroviral therapy in people with HIV. The immunoSEQ assay was v3.0, run at survey level. Sequenced by immunoSEQ multiplex PCR; TCRdb stores in-frame clones only, minus some. This sample carries tens of thousands of clones, 70% to 90% of them seen once, and the ten largest clones take 9% to 15%. Every one of the donors gave at least one pre-ART PBMC sample and at least two post-ART PBMC samples. Sequenced here: unsorted PBMCs, sampled 1.6 years after starting antiretroviral therapy. This clonotype was obtained from a man aged 35 to 55 with HIV.

The CDR3 loop is CASSQTPGNTEAFF. As DNA, the CDR3 is TGCGCCAGCAGCCAAACACCCGGGAACACTGAAGCTTTCTTT. V gene TRBV5-1 combines with J gene TRBJ1-1; D is uncertain. The V end lost 4 bases, the J end lost 1 base, and 11 bases lay between the germline ends. Germline assignment: CDR1 SGHRS and CDR2 YFSETQ. This CDR3 spans 14 amino acids. Supplemented by reference TRBV5-1 and TRBJ1-1, the full variable domain reads KAGVTQTPRYLIKTRGQQVTLSCSPISGHRSVSWYQQTPGQGLQFLFEYFSETQRNKGNFPGRFSGRQFSNSRSEMNVSTLELGDSALYLCASSQTPGNTEAFFGQGTRLTVV.